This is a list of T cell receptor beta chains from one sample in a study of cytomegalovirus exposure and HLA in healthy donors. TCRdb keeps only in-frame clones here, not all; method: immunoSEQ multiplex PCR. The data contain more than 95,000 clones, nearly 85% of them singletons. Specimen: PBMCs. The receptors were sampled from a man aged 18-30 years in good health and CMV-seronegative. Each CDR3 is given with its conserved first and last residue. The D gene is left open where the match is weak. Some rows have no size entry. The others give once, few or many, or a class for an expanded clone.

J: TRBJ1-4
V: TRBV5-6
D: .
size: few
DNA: TGTGCCAGCAGCTTAGCGATGAATGAAAAACTGTTTTTT
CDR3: CASSLAMNEKLFF

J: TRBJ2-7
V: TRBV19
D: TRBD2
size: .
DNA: TGTGCCAGTAGTATCGGCACTCCTAGCGGGAGTTTTTTCTACGAGCAGTACTTC
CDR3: CASSIGTPSGSFFYEQYF

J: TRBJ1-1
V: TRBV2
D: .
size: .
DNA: TGTGCCAGCAGTGAAGCGCAGATGGCCTTTTCTGAAGCTTTCTTT
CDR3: CASSEAQMAFSEAFF

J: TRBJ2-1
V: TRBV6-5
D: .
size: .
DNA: TGTGCCAGCAGTTATTCAGGCCCCTTCCCCTACAATGAGCAGTTCTTC
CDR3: CASSYSGPFPYNEQFF

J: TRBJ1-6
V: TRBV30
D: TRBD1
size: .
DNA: TGTGCCTGGACCTGGGGACAGGGGTGGAATTCACCCCTCCACTTT
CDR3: CAWTWGQGWNSPLHF

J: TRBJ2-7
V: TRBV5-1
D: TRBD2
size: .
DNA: TGCGCCAGCAGCTTGGAAGGGCTAGCGGAGACCTACGAGCAGTACTTC
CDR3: CASSLEGLAETYEQYF

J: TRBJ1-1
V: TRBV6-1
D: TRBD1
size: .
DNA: TGTGCCAGCAGTGGTCTCAGGGGGGAGAACACTGAAGCTTTCTTT
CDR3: CASSGLRGENTEAFF

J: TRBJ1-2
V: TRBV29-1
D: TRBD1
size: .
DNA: TGCAGCGTCGGGGACAGGGTCACGGGCTATGGCTACACCTTC
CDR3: CSVGDRVTGYGYTF

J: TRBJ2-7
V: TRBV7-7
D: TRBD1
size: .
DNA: TGTGCCAGCAGCTTAGCATTCGGACAGGGGGCATACGAGCAGTACTTC
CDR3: CASSLAFGQGAYEQYF

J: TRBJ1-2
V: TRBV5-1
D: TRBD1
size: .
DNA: TGCGCCAGCAGCTTGGTGGGGACAGGGACTTATGGCTACACCTTC
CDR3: CASSLVGTGTYGYTF

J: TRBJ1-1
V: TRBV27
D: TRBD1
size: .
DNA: TGTGCCAGCAGTCCCACGCCACGACAGGGGAACACTGAAGCTTTCTTT
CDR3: CASSPTPRQGNTEAFF

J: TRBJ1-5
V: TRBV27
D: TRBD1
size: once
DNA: TGTGCCAGCAGGGTGGACAGGGCCCAGCCCCAGCATTTT
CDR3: CASRVDRAQPQHF

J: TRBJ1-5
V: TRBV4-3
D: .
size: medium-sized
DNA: TGCGCCAGCTCCTTGGGGGCTAATCAGCCCCAGCATTTT
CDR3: CASSLGANQPQHF

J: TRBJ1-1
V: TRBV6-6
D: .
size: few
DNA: TGTGCCAGCAACTTAGGAGAGGGCACTGAAGCTTTCTTT
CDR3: CASNLGEGTEAFF

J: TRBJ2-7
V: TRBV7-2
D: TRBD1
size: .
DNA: TGTGCCAGCAGCTTTGTACAGGGGGTGCACGAGCAGTACTTC
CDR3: CASSFVQGVHEQYF

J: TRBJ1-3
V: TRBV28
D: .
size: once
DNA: TGTGCCAGCAGTGTATACCTGGACACTAACTCTGGAAACACCATATATTTT
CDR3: CASSVYLDTNSGNTIYF

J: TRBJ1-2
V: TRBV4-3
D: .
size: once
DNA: TGCGCCAGCAGCCAAGAAGGCGGATTTTGGTATGGCTACACCTTC
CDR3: CASSQEGGFWYGYTF

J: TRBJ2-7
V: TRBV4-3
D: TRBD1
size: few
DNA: TGCGCCAGCAGCCAAGATACCCCAGGGGGCGAGCAGTACTTC
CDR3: CASSQDTPGGEQYF

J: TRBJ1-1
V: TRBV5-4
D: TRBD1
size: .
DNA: TGTGCCAGCAGCTTGCAAGACAGGGAGTCTGAAGCTTTCTTT
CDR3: CASSLQDRESEAFF

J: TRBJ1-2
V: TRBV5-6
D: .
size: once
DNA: TGTGCCAGCAGCTCCAGGACAGGCTACACCTTC
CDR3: CASSSRTGYTF

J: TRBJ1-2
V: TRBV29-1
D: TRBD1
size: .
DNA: TGCAGCGCGGACAGGGGGCGTCAAGGCTACACCTTC
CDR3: CSADRGRQGYTF

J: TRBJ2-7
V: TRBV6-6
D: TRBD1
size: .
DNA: TGTGCCAGCAGTTACTCCCGGGACAGGCCTTCCTACGAGCAGTACTTC
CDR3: CASSYSRDRPSYEQYF

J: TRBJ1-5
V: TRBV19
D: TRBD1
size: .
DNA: TGTGCCAGTAGTCGACAGGGGGCCGGCAATCAGCCCCAGCATTTT
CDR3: CASSRQGAGNQPQHF

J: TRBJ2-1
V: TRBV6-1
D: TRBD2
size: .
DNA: TGTGCCAGCAGTGAAACCGGGGGAATAACTAGCGGGAGCCAATACAATGAGCAGTTCTTC
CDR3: CASSETGGITSGSQYNEQFF

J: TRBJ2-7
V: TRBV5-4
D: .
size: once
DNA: TGTGCCAGCAGCTTGGGGCTAGCTCCCCACGAGCAGTACTTC
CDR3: CASSLGLAPHEQYF

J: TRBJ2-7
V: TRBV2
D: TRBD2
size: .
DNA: TGTGCCAGCCTTTCGCGGGAGGGCCAGCGCGAGCAGTACTTC
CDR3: CASLSREGQREQYF

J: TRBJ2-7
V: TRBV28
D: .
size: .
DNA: TGTGCCAGCAGTCTCCTCGCGAGCTACGAGCAGTACTTC
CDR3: CASSLLASYEQYF

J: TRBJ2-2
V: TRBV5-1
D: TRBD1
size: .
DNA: TGCGCCAGCAGCTTGATGGGACAGAGCCCTCCACGAAGCACCGGGGAGCTGTTTTTT
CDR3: CASSLMGQSPPRSTGELFF

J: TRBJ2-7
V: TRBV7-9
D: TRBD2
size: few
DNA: TGTTCCAGCAGCTTAAACGGGGGGTCCTACGAGCAGTACTTC
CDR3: CSSSLNGGSYEQYF

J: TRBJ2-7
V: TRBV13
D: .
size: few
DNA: TGTGCCAGCAGCTTAGGCCGGGGGAGTTACGAGCAGTACTTC
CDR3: CASSLGRGSYEQYF

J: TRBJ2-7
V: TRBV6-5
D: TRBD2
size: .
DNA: TGTGCCAGCAGTTCGGTAGCGGGAGGGGTCGACGAGCAGTACTTC
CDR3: CASSSVAGGVDEQYF

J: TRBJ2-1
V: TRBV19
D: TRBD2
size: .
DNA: TGTGCCAGTACGCGGCTTGGGACTAGCGGGAGCGTCGGTAATGAGCAGTTCTTC
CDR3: CASTRLGTSGSVGNEQFF

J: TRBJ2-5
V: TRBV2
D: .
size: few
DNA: TGTGCCAGCAGTGAAGTCTTACAAGAGACCCAGTACTTC
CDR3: CASSEVLQETQYF

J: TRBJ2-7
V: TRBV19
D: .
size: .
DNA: TGTGCCAGTAGTGCGGGGACAGCATCCTACGAGCAGTACTTC
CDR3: CASSAGTASYEQYF

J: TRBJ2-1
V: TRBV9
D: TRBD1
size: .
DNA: TGTGCCAGCAGCGTAGGCCCCCAGGGGGTCAATGAGCAGTTCTTC
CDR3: CASSVGPQGVNEQFF

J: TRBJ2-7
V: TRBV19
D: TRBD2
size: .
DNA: TGTGCCAGTAGTCCCCGGGGGAGAGCGGGAGGGCCGCGCGAGCAGTACTTC
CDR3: CASSPRGRAGGPREQYF

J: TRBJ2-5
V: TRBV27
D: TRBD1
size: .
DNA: TGTGCCAGCAGGCTTATCGGGGACAGCCTGGCCGGAGAGACCCAGTACTTC
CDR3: CASRLIGDSLAGETQYF

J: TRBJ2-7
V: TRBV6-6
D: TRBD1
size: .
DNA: TGTGCCAGCAGTTACGGCAGGGGGCTCTACGAGCAGTACTTC
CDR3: CASSYGRGLYEQYF

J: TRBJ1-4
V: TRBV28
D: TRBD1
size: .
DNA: TGTGCCAGCAGTTCCGACGGGACAGGGAGGGCTGAAAAACTGTTTTTT
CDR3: CASSSDGTGRAEKLFF

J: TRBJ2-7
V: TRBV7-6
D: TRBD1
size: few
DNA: TGTGCCAGCAGCTTAGCCTCGGGACAGGGGAACTACGAGCAGTACTTC
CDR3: CASSLASGQGNYEQYF

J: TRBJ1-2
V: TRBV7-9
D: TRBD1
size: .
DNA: TGTGCCAGCAGCTCATATCAGGGGGCCGACTATGGCTACACCTTC
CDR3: CASSSYQGADYGYTF

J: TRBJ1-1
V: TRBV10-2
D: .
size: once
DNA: TGCGCCAGCAGTGAGTCGGTAAGGGGATCCACTGAAGCTTTCTTT
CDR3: CASSESVRGSTEAFF

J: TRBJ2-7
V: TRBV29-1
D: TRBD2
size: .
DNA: TGCAGCGTTACTTCGACTAGCGGGGCCCGCGAGCAGTACTTC
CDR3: CSVTSTSGAREQYF

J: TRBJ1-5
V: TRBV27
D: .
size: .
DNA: TGTGCCAGCAGTTCTACTCTTAGCAATCAGCCCCAGCATTTT
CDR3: CASSSTLSNQPQHF

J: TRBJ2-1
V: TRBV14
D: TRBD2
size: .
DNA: TGTGCCAGCAGCCCTTGGACTAGTCTCAATGAGCAGTTCTTC
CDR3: CASSPWTSLNEQFF

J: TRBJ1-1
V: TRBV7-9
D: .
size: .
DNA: TGTTCCAGCAGGCTAGGGAGCACTGAAGCTTTCTTT
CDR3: CSSRLGSTEAFF

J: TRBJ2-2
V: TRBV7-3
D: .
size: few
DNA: TGTGCCAGCAGCTTAACGAGCACCGGGGAGCTGTTTTTT
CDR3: CASSLTSTGELFF

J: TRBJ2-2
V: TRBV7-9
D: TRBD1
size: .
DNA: TGTGCCAGCAGCTCGGGACAGGGCATCCACACCGGGGAGCTGTTTTTT
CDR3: CASSSGQGIHTGELFF

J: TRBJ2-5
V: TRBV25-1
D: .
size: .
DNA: TGTGCCAGCAGTGAGGGGGCCCGGTACCAAGAGACCCAGTACTTC
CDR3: CASSEGARYQETQYF

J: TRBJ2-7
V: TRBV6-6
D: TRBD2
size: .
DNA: TGTGCCAGCACCTTAGCGGGAAAATCCTACGAGCAGTACTTC
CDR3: CASTLAGKSYEQYF

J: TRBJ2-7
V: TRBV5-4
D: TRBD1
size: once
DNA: TGTGCCAGCAGCTCGGACAGGCCGGACTACGAGCAGTACTTC
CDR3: CASSSDRPDYEQYF

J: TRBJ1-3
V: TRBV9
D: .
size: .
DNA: TGTGCCAGCAGCGTAGACTTTGCTGGAAACACCATATATTTT
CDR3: CASSVDFAGNTIYF

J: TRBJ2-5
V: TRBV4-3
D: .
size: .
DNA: TGCGCCAGCAGCCAAGGTGGAGGAGGCCCAGAGACCCAGTACTTC
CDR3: CASSQGGGGPETQYF

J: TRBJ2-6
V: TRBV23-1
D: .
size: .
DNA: TGCGCCAGCAGTCCCAATACGAGACAGCTCCCTCTCTCTGGGGCCAACGTCCTGACTTTC
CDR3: CASSPNTRQLPLSGANVLTF

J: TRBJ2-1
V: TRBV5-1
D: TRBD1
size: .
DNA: TGCGCCAGCAGCTCAGAAGGGCAGGGGGCCTACAATGAGCAGTTCTTC
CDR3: CASSSEGQGAYNEQFF